Following are 22 T cell receptor beta chains from one sample sequenced in a study of blood T cell repertoires in COVID-19. Sequencing used immunoSEQ multiplex PCR; TCRdb keeps in-frame clones, though not all of them. This table has some 210,000 clones, 89% appearing once. Sequences were obtained from peripheral blood. These receptors originate from a woman aged 35 to 49 with acute or convalescent COVID-19.

In its sample, this clone was seen once. The rearrangement links TRBV5-1 to TRBJ2-1; D gene unclear. In germline, CDR1 is SGHRS, CDR2 YFSETQ. The CDR3 is 16 residues long. The V gene lost 4 bases and the J gene lost 0 bases, with 14 bases spanning the gap. CDR3 nucleotide sequence: TGCGCCAGCAGCCCCGGGTCAATACCCTCCTACAATGAGCAGTTCTTC. The encoded protein is CASSPGSIPSYNEQFF.

The rearrangement joins TRBV18 to TRBJ1-1; no firm D call. The CDR3 is 14 residues long. Trimming took 6 bases from V and 0 from J, leaving 11 bases between them. Germline CDR1 is KGHSH and CDR2 is LQKENI. CDR3 sequence (DNA): TGTGCCAGCTCGCCCACAGTGATGAACACTGAAGCTTTCTTT. Protein product: CASSPTVMNTEAFF.

This chain links TRBV11-2 with TRBJ2-3; TRBD2 matches at 10 bases. V trimming: 1 base; J trimming: 3 bases; junction bases outside the gene matches: 13. This CDR3 spans 19 amino acids. Looked up from germline, CDR1 is SGHAT and CDR2 is FQNNGV. CDR3 region: CASSLGPVLLAGLTDTQYF. In nucleotides, the CDR3 is TGTGCCAGCAGCTTAGGGCCCGTACTACTAGCGGGGCTGACAGATACGCAGTATTTT.

The V and J genes are TRBV7-3 and TRBJ2-7; D unresolved. V was clipped by 2 bases and J by 9 bases, with 11 bases between them. The CDR3 runs 12 residues. Germline lookup yields CDR1 SGHTA and CDR2 FQGTGA. The chain's CDR3 is CASSLEGRWQYV. CDR3 nucleotide sequence: TGTGCCAGCAGCTTAGAAGGCAGGTGGCAGTACGTC.

The chain carries TRBV5-1 and TRBJ2-5; 10 nucleotides align to TRBD2. Germline V CDR1 and CDR2: SGHRS, YFSETQ. CDR3 length: 13 residues. J was trimmed by 5 bases and V by 5 bases; bases with no gene match: 3. CDR3 region: CASRAGGAETQYF. In nucleotides, the CDR3 is TGCGCCAGCAGAGCGGGGGGGGCGGAGACCCAGTACTTC. The variable domain in full, completed from reference TRBV5-1 and TRBJ2-5, reads KAGVTQTPRYLIKTRGQQVTLSCSPISGHRSVSWYQQTPGQGLQFLFEYFSETQRNKGNFPGRFSGRQFSNSRSEMNVSTLELGDSALYLCASRAGGAETQYFGPGTRLLVL.

The V call is TRBV6-6, the J call TRBJ1-3; 7 bases are a match to TRBD1. This CDR3 has 15 amino acids. Unmatched junction bases numbered 4, after V lost 2 bases and J lost 3 bases. The germline gives CDR1 MNHNY, CDR2 SVGAGI (reference sequence). The CDR3 DNA reads as TGTGCCAGCAGTTACGTGACAGGGAGTGGAAACACCATATATTTT. This translates into CASSYVTGSGNTIYF.

J is TRBJ1-4 and V is TRBV19, with D unclear. This CDR3 contains 14 residues. The ends were cut back, 3 bases at V and 7 bases at J, with 12 bases in the middle. Germline loops: CDR1 LNHDA, CDR2 SQIVND (reference sequence). DNA for the CDR3: TGTGCCAGTAGTATTTTGGCAGTAAGTGAAAAACTGTTTTTT. Its protein is CASSILAVSEKLFF.

The genes are TRBV6-2 or TRBV6-3 and TRBJ2-7; a possible D gene is TRBD2 (6 bases). V lost 6 bases and J lost 1, with 13 bases in between. Per germline, CDR1 MNHEY and CDR2 SVGEGT. This CDR3 is built from 14 residues. The CDR3 protein is CASSHPAGSYEQYV. In nucleotides, the CDR3 is TGTGCCAGCAGCCACCCGGCGGGGTCCTACGAGCAGTACGTC.

Points on this clone: Germline is not matched at one junction end, which may reflect a read error. The chain uses TRBV15 and TRBJ1-1; the match to TRBD1 covers 8 bases. The germline gives CDR1 LNHNV, CDR2 YYDKDF (reference sequence). This CDR3 has 13 amino acids. Written as DNA, the CDR3 is TGTGCCACCAGCCGAGACCGGGACAGGGAAGCTTTCTTT. Its translation is CATSRDRDREAFF.

This chain connects TRBV7-6 to TRBJ1-5; no firm D call. V lost 5 bases and J 4 bases, leaving 12 bases between the germline ends. Germline V gene data show CDR1 as SGHVS and CDR2 as FNYEAQ. The CDR3 totals 14 residues. DNA of the CDR3: TGTGCCAGCAGCGGAGGGATGTGGAATCAGCCCCAGCATTTT. Amino acid sequence: CASSGGMWNQPQHF.

The CDR3 loop is CASSRDTGNYGYTF. In nucleotides, the CDR3 is TGTGCCAGCAGTCGGGATACAGGGAACTATGGCTACACCTTC. The J gene is TRBJ1-2, the V gene TRBV6-2 or TRBV6-3; possibly TRBD1 for D (6 bases). The V gene's germline CDR1 is MNHEY and CDR2 SVGEGT. The CDR3 covers 14 residues. V was cut by 5 bases and J by 2 bases, with 12 bases left in between.

The chain recombines TRBV6-5 with TRBJ1-3; D unclear. The germline V gene encodes CDR1 MNHEY and CDR2 SVGAGI. The CDR3 covers 13 residues. Trimming stripped 2 bases from V and 3 bases from J, with 5 bases between. The CDR3 sequence: CASSYEVGNTIYF. DNA for the CDR3: TGTGCCAGCAGTTACGAGGTTGGAAACACCATATATTTT.

This rearrangement joins TRBV2 to TRBJ1-3, with D uncertain. Germline-derived CDR1 and CDR2 are SNHLY and FYNNEI. V dropped 9 bases and J dropped 0 bases, with 9 bases sitting between them. CDR3 length equals 13 residues. The CDR3 sequence: CARKQSSGNTIYF. The CDR3, as DNA: TGTGCCAGAAAACAAAGCTCTGGAAACACCATATATTTT. Full variable domain (outside the CDR3, taken from reference TRBV2 and TRBJ1-3): EPEVTQTPSHQVTQMGQEVILRCVPISNHLYFYWYRQILGQKVEFLVSFYNNEISEKSEIFDDQFSVERPDGSNFTLKIRSTKLEDSAMYFCARKQSSGNTIYFGEGSWLTVV.

The chain combines TRBV11-2 with TRBJ1-2; 7 bases line up with TRBD1. The CDR3 contains 13 residues. CDR1 and CDR2 from the germline V gene are SGHAT and FQNNGV. J lost 5 bases, V lost 4 bases, and 4 bases had no gene match. Here the CDR3 reads CASSSGQFYGYTF. CDR3 DNA sequence: TGTGCCAGCAGCTCGGGACAGTTTTATGGCTACACCTTC. Complete variable domain (other parts from reference TRBV11-2 and TRBJ1-2): EAGVAQSPRYKIIEKRQSVAFWCNPISGHATLYWYQQILGQGPKLLIQFQNNGVVDDSQLPKDRFSAERLKGVDSTLKIQPAKLEDSAVYLCASSSGQFYGYTFGSGTRLTVV.

This chain joins TRBV5-1 and TRBJ1-1; D unresolved. With 1 base removed from V and 5 bases from J, the gap between germline ends came to 9 bases. The CDR3 totals 13 residues. The germline V gene has CDR1 SGHRS and CDR2 YFSETQ. This CDR3 is CASSLFGSTEAFF. The CDR3 region has the DNA TGCGCCAGCAGCTTGTTTGGCAGTACTGAAGCTTTCTTT.

The chain uses TRBV30 and TRBJ1-6; the match to TRBD1 covers 9 bases. There are 17 residues in the CDR3. V shed 1 base, J shed 1 base, and the junction held 5 bases outside the gene matches. Germline assignment: CDR1 GTSNPN and CDR2 SVGIG (reference sequence). The CDR3 DNA reads as TGTGCCTGGAGTGACAGGGGGCGTAGTTCCTATAATTCACCCCTCCACTTT. It yields the protein CAWSDRGRSSYNSPLHF.

This clone showed up just once. The J gene is TRBJ1-2, the V gene TRBV6-5; D may be TRBD1 (6 bases). Germline V gene sequence: CDR1 MNHEY, CDR2 SVGAGI. V dropped 0 bases and J dropped 8 bases, with 13 bases sitting between them. The CDR3 covers 14 residues. The CDR3 is CASSYSMNRVGYTF. The CDR3 DNA reads as TGTGCCAGCAGTTACTCGATGAACAGGGTAGGCTACACCTTC.

The rearrangement links TRBV27 to TRBJ2-1; 8 bases match TRBD2. Germline CDR1 and CDR2: MNHEY and SMNVEV (reference sequence). This CDR3 has 14 amino acids. With 8 bases clipped from V and 4 bases from J, the junction kept 7 bases outside the gene matches. The CDR3 reads CASLRGGPYNEQFF. The DNA of the CDR3 is TGTGCCAGCTTACGGGGGGGTCCTTACAATGAGCAGTTCTTC.

The V gene is TRBV11-2, the J gene TRBJ1-1; D gene uncertain. This CDR3 is 14 amino acids long. Per germline, CDR1 SGHAT and CDR2 FQNNGV. V lost 1 base and J lost 0, with 6 bases in between. This CDR3 is CASSLVSVNTEAFF. CDR3 sequence (DNA): TGTGCCAGCAGCTTAGTTTCAGTGAACACTGAAGCTTTCTTT. Filled out from reference TRBV11-2 and TRBJ1-1, the complete variable domain reads EAGVAQSPRYKIIEKRQSVAFWCNPISGHATLYWYQQILGQGPKLLIQFQNNGVVDDSQLPKDRFSAERLKGVDSTLKIQPAKLEDSAVYLCASSLVSVNTEAFFGQGTRLTVV.

The chain combines TRBV7-9 with TRBJ2-7, with D maybe TRBD1 (6 bases). CDR1 and CDR2 (germline): SEHNR, FQNEAQ (reference sequence). This CDR3 has 14 residues. The germline V and J ends were trimmed by 5 bases and 0 bases, with 11 bases remaining between them. The CDR3 region has the DNA TGTGCCAGCAGCCTAGACAGGAGCTCCTACGAGCAGTACGTC. Protein: CASSLDRSSYEQYV.

This chain connects TRBV9 to TRBJ2-5, with 9 bases that match TRBD2. The V and J ends lost 2 bases and 5 bases, in that order; junction bases with no gene match: 7. The CDR3 is 15 amino acids. Germline V lookup: CDR1 SGDLS, CDR2 YYNGEE. The CDR3 DNA reads TGTGCCAGCAGCGTCCGCGGGGGGGCAAGGGAGACCCAGTACTTC. Its protein product is CASSVRGGARETQYF.

The chain carries TRBV2 and TRBJ2-2; TRBD1 is a possible D gene (5 bases). Germline-derived CDR1 and CDR2 are SNHLY and FYNNEI. V was cut by 4 bases and J by 3 bases, with 12 bases left in between. The CDR3 has 15 amino acids. Here the CDR3 reads CASSVRGRDTGELFF. CDR3 bases: TGTGCCAGCAGTGTAAGGGGTCGCGACACCGGGGAGCTGTTTTTT.